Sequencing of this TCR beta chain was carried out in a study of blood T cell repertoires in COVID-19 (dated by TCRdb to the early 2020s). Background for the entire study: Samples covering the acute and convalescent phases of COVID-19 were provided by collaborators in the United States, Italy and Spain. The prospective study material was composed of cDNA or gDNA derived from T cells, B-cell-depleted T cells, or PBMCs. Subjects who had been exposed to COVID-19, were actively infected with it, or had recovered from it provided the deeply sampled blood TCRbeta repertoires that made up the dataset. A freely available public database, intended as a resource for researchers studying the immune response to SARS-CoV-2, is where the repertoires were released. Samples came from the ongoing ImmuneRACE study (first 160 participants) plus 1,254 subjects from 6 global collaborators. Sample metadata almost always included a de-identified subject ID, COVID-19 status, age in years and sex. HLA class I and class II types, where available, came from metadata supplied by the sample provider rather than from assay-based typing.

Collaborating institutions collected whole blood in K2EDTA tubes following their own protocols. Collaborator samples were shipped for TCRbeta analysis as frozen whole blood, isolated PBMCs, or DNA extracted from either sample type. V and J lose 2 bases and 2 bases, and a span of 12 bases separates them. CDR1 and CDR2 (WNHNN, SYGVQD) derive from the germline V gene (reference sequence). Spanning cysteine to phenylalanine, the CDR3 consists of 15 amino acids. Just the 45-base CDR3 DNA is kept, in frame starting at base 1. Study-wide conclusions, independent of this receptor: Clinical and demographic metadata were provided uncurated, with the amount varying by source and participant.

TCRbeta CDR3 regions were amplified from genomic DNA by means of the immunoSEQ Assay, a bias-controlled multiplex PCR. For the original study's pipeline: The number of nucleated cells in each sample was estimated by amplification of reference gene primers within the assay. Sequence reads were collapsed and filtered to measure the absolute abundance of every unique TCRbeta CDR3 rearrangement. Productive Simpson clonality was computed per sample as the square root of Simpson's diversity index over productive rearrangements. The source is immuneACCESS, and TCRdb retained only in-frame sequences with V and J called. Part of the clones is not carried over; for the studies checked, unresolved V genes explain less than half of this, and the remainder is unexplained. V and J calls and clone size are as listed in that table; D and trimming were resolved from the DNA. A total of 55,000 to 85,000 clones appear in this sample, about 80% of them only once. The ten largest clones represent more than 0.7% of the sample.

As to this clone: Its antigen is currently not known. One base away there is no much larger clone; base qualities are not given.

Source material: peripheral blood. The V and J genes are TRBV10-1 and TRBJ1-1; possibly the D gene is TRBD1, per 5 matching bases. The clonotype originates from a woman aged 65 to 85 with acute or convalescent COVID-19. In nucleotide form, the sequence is TGCGCCAGCAGTGAGCGAACGGACACCAACACTGAAGCTTTCTTT. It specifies CASSERTDTNTEAFF.